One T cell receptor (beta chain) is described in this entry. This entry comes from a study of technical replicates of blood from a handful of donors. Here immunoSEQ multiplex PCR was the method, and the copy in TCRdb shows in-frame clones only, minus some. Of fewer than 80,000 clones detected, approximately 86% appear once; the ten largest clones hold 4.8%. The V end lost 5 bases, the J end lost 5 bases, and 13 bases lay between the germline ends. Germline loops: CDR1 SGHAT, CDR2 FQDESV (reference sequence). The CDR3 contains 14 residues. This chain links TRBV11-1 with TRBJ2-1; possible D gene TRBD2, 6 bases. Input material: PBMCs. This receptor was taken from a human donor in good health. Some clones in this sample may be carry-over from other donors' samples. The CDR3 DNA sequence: TGTGCCAGCAGCCCGCGCGGGGAGAACAATGAGCAGTTCTTC. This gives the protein CASSPRGENNEQFF.